These T cell receptor beta chains were read from a single sample in a study of blood T cell repertoires in COVID-19. Clones were sequenced by immunoSEQ multiplex PCR, and TCRdb holds only the in-frame ones, with some missing. Of roughly 200,000 clones listed, about 70% are singletons. Input material: peripheral blood. The receptor source for this set is a woman aged 50 to 60 with active or convalescent COVID-19. The CDR3 runs from the conserved cysteine through the conserved F or W.

>TRBV6-5
CASSRDSANTEAFF
>TRBV7-2
CASSADRAQPQHF
>TRBV19
CASQGAREQFF
>TRBV25-1
CASSEVQGRSGNTIYF
>TRBV7-2
CASSFGLSGGRHETQYF
>TRBV20-1
CSASGTSGGAGADTQYF
>TRBV27
CASSFEQGKTEAFF
>TRBV7-3
CASSFEGGPVNEQFF
>TRBV16
CASSPISKPYEQYF
>TRBV30
CAGTHSGGAIGNEQFF
>TRBV18
CASSPQGQPNTEAFF
>TRBV7-2
CASSLQWTGAPEQFF
>TRBV4-1
CASSQAGVRAGNTIYF
>TRBV3-1/TRBV3-2
CASSRGRRDTEAFF
>TRBV2
CASMFFRGKSNEAFF
>TRBV19
CASSTTGSTDTQYF
>TRBV9
CASSVGGVDEQFF
>TRBV30
CAWSVVKGAGGYTF
>TRBV7-2
CASSRTRSTDTQYF
>TRBV28
CASSSAGNGGEQPQHF
>TRBV28
CASGDRNYGYTF
>TRBV29-1
CSVEEWSGGAYNEQFF
>TRBV14
CASSQDVRSPRGYTF
>TRBV24-1
CATSDPGTGSHEQFF
>TRBV29-1
CSGGSGTNTEAFF
>TRBV7-2
CASSSINRGRYEQYF
>TRBV25-1
CASSEPGTGDTEAFF
>TRBV9
CASSGRLAGGNEQFF
>TRBV3-1/TRBV3-2
CASSKPGVASSTGELFF
>TRBV5-4
CATGRMGPDTDTQYF
>TRBV19
CASSIPGGGKGSYNEQFF
>TRBV5-1
CASSLRAGGTGQVKLFF
>TRBV7-2
CASERAGSYEQYF
>TRBV21-1
CASSKDGRGREYGYTF
>TRBV7-2
CASSLRRDSALEEQYF
>TRBV18
CASSPPAGAGELFF
>TRBV6-6
CASSGTGVYEQYF
>TRBV6-5
CASSSRGFSGNTIYF
>TRBV7-2
CASSWRGTDNSPLHF
>TRBV7-3
CASSVTGGGGYGYTF
>TRBV19
CASSIQGAEAFF
>TRBV19
CASKVSSSSGNTIYF
>TRBV5-1
CASSWGDEQFF
>TRBV7-8
CASSFGRGRETQYF
>TRBV24-1
CATSDPNSSDTQYF
>TRBV11-2
CASSFDRGYQETQYF
>TRBV5-1
CASSIPGLAGGVGELFF
>TRBV2
CASSENWARAGANYGYTF
>TRBV5-1
CASRAGLNTGELFF
>TRBV20-1
CSASVADRGSYEQYF
>TRBV7-9
CASSLMQGSGEKLFF
>TRBV4-3
CASSPSPGTANTEAFF
>TRBV4-3
CASSQVANTQYF
>TRBV11-3
CASSSSGLVSEQYF
>TRBV5-1
CASSLMGDSSYEQYF